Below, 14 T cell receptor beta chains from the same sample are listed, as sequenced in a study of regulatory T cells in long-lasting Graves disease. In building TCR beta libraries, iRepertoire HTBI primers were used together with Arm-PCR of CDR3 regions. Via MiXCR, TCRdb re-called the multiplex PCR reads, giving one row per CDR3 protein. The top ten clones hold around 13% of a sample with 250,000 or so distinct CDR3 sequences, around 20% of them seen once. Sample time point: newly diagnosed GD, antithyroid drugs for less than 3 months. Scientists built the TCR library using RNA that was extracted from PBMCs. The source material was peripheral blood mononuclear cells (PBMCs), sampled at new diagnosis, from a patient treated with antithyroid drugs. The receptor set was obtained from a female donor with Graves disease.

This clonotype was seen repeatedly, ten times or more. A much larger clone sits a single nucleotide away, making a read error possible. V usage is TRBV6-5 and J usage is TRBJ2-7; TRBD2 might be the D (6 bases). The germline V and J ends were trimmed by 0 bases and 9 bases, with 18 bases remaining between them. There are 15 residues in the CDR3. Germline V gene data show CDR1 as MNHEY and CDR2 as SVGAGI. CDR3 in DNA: TGTGCCAGCAGTTACTCACCCGGGAGTACCCACGGGCAGTACTTC. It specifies CASSYSPGSTHGQYF.

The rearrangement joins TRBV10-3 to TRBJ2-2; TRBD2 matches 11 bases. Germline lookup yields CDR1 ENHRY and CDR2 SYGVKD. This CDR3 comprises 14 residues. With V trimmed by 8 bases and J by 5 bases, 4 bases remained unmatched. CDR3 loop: CAIATSGATGELFF. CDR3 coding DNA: TGTGCCATCGCGACTAGCGGGGCTACCGGGGAGCTGTTTTTT.

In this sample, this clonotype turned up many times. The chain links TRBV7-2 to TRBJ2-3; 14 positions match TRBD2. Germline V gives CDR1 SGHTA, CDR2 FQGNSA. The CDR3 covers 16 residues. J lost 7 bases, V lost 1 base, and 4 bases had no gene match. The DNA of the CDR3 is TGTGCCAGCAGCTTAGAGGGGACTAGCGGGGGTCATACGCAGTATTTT. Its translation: CASSLEGTSGGHTQYF.

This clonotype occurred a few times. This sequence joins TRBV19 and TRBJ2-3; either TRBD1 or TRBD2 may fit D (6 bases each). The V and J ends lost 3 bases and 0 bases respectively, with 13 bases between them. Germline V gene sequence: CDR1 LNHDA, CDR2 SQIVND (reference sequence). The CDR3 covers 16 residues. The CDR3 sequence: CASSIGGSTSTDTQYF. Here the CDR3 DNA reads TGTGCCAGTAGTATCGGGGGCTCGACTAGCACAGATACGCAGTATTTT. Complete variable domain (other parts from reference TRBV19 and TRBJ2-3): DGGITQSPKYLFRKEGQNVTLSCEQNLNHDAMYWYRQDPGQGLRLIYYSQIVNDFQKGDIAEGYSVSREKKESFPLTVTSAQKNPTAFYLCASSIGGSTSTDTQYFGPGTRLTVL.

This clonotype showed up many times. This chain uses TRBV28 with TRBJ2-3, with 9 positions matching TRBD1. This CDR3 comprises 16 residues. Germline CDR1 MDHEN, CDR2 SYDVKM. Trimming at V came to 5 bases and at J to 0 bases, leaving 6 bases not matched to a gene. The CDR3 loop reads CASSGTGTGSTDTQYF. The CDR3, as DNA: TGTGCCAGCAGTGGGACAGGGACGGGGAGCACAGATACGCAGTATTTT. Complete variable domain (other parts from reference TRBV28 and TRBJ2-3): DVKVTQSSRYLVKRTGEKVFLECVQDMDHENMFWYRQDPGLGLRLIYFSYDVKMKEKGDIPEGYSVSREKKERFSLILESASTNQTSMYLCASSGTGTGSTDTQYFGPGTRLTVL.

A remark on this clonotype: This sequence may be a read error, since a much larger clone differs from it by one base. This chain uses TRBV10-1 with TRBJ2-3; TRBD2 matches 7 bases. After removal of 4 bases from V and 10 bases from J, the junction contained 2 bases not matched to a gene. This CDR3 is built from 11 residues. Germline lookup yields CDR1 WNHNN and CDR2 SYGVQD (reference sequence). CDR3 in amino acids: CASSGREAQYF. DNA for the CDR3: TGCGCCAGCAGTGGACGGGAGGCGCAGTATTTT.

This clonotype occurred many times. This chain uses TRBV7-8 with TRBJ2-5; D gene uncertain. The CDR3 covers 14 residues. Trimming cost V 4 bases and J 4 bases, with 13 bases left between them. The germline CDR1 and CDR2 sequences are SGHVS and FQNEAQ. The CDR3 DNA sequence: TGTGCCAGCAGCTCAGGCAGGATTGGAGAGACCCAGTACTTC. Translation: CASSSGRIGETQYF.

CDR3 nucleotides: TGTGCCGCCACCTTGGGGACAGACATTCGTGAGCAGTTCTTC. Protein sequence: CAATLGTDIREQFF. The chain employs TRBV15 and TRBJ2-1, with 7 bases fitting TRBD1. Germline-derived CDR1 and CDR2 are LNHNV and YYDKDF (reference sequence). The CDR3 is 14 amino acids. The J segment lost 9 bases and the V segment lost 11 bases, leaving 16 bases of the junction unmatched.

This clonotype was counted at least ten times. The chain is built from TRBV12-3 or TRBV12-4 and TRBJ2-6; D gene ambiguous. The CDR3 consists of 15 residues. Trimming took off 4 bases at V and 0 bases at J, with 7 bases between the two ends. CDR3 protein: CASSSGLSGANVLTF. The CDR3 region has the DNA TGTGCCAGCAGTTCTGGCCTCTCTGGGGCCAACGTCCTGACTTTC.

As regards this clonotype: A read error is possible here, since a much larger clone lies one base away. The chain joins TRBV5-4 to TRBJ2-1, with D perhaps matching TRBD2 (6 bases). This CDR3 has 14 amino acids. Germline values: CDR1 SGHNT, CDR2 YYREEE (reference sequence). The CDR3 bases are TGTGCCAGCAGCTTGGTGCGGGGTTACAATGAGCGGTTCTTC. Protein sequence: CASSLVRGYNERFF.

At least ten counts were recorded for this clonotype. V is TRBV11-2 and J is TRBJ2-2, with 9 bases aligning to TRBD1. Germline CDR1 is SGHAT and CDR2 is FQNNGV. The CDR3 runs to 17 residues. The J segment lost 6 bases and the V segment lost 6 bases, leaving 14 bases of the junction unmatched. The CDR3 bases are TGTGCCAGCAGGCCACTTGTGGGACAGGGACCGGCCGGGGAGCTGTTTTTT. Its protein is CASRPLVGQGPAGELFF.

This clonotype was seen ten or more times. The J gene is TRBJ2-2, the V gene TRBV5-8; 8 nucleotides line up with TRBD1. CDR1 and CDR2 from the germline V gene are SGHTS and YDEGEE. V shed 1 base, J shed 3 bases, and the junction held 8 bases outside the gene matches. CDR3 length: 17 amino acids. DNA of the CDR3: TGTGCCAGCAGCTTGTTCCGTGGACAGGGCGACACCGGGGAGCTGTTTTTT. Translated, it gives CASSLFRGQGDTGELFF.

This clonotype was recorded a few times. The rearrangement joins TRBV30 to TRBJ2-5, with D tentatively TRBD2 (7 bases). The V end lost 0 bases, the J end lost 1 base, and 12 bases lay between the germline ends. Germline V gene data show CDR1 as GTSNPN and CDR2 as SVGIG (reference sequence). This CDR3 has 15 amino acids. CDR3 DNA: TGTGCCTGGAGTGTACAAGGGGGGGGCCAAGAGACCCAGTACTTC. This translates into CAWSVQGGGQETQYF.

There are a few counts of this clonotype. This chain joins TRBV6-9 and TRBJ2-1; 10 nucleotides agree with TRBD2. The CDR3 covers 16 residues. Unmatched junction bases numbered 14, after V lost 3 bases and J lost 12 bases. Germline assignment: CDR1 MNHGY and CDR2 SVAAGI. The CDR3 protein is CASSYTPLAGAVGQFF. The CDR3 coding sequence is TGTGCCAGCAGTTACACCCCCCTAGCGGGGGCGGTGGGGCAGTTCTTC.